One sample yielded the 16 T cell receptor beta chains listed below, sequenced in a study of human thymus T cells. Resections removed during corrective heart surgery provided the thymus tissue used. The method was immunoSEQ multiplex PCR; TCRdb's version includes in-frame clones alone and lacks a portion of them. The table lists 70,000 to 75,000 clones, roughly 94% of them singletons, with around 0.037% in the top ten. Material for sequencing was thymus tissue. The source of these receptors is a girl in the first two years of life with a congenital heart defect but otherwise immunologically healthy.

The genes are TRBV19 and TRBJ2-1; TRBD2 aligns across 7 bases. The V gene's germline CDR1 is LNHDA and CDR2 SQIVND (reference sequence). The CDR3 loop spans 13 amino acids. V dropped 7 bases and J dropped 5; count of bases not matched to a gene: 5. In nucleotides, the CDR3 is TGTGCCAGTATCAGCGGGGCCCACAATGAGCAGTTCTTC. Residues: CASISGAHNEQFF.

The V call is TRBV28, the J call TRBJ2-2; no firm D call. The germline V and J ends were trimmed by 7 bases and 6 bases, with 9 bases remaining between them. The CDR3 is 12 amino acids. CDR1 MDHEN and CDR2 SYDVKM come from the germline V gene. In DNA form, the CDR3 reads TGTGCCAGCAAACGACTGGCCGGGGAGCTGTTTTTT. This gives the protein CASKRLAGELFF.

V is TRBV6-4 and J is TRBJ2-3; D is undetermined. This CDR3 region has 16 residues. Germline CDR1 and CDR2: MRHNA and SNTAGT. V shed 6 bases and J shed 2 bases, with 18 bases lying between them. The CDR3 here is CASSLDAVGHTDTQYF. CDR3 nucleotide sequence: TGTGCCAGCAGCCTGGACGCCGTGGGCCACACAGATACGCAGTATTTT.

The V gene is TRBV12-5, the J gene TRBJ2-1, with unresolved D. Trimming removed 2 bases from V and 6 bases from J, with 23 bases in between. Germline CDR1 reads LGHNT; CDR2 reads FRNRAP. The CDR3 extends over 18 amino acids. In nucleotides, the CDR3 is TGTGCTAGTGGTTTGCCCAACCCCATCGGGCGGTTGGGCAATGAGCAGTTCTTC. Protein sequence: CASGLPNPIGRLGNEQFF.

The chain is built from TRBV7-2 and TRBJ2-7; 9 nucleotides agree with TRBD1. J was trimmed by 2 bases and V by 5 bases; bases with no gene match: 7. Germline values: CDR1 SGHTA, CDR2 FQGNSA. This CDR3 spans 15 amino acids. CDR3 loop: CASSRLTGGTYEQYF. Written as DNA, the CDR3 is TGTGCCAGCAGCCGCCTGACAGGGGGTACCTACGAGCAGTACTTC. Drawing the rest from reference TRBV7-2 and TRBJ2-7, the complete variable domain is GAGVSQSPSNKVTEKGKDVELRCDPISGHTALYWYRQSLGQGLEFLIYFQGNSAPDKSGLPSDRFSAERTGGSVSTLTIQRTQQEDSAVYLCASSRLTGGTYEQYFGPGTRLTVT.

This clone was counted only a few times. V is TRBV29-1 and J is TRBJ1-1, with a tentative D call TRBD1 (6 bases). Trimming took 3 bases from V and 0 from J, leaving 8 bases between them. Per the germline V gene, CDR1 is SQVTM and CDR2 is ANQGSEA. The CDR3 spans 13 residues. As DNA, the CDR3 is TGCAGCGTTGACGGACAGCTGAACACTGAAGCTTTCTTT. Amino acid sequence: CSVDGQLNTEAFF.

The J gene is TRBJ1-5, the V gene TRBV7-2; 7 nucleotides line up with TRBD1. The V segment lost 2 bases and the J segment 4 bases; nucleotides outside the gene matches: 8. Germline lookup yields CDR1 SGHTA and CDR2 FQGNSA. The CDR3 length is 16 residues. Written as DNA, the CDR3 is TGTGCCAGCAGCTTAAGACCGGGACAGCCTAATCAGCCCCAGCATTTT. Protein sequence: CASSLRPGQPNQPQHF.

Details on this clone: One junction end does not reproduce the germline sequence, and a read error may be involved. CDR3 residues: CASSLPRDRASF. DNA of the CDR3: TGTGCCAGCAGTTTACCCCGGGACAGGGCCTCCTTC. The rearrangement uses TRBV28 and TRBJ2-7, with TRBD1 matching 9 bases. CDR3 length equals 12 residues. Germline values: CDR1 MDHEN, CDR2 SYDVKM.

V usage is TRBV11-2 and J usage is TRBJ2-1; 7 bases are shared with TRBD2. The CDR3 sequence is 17 residues long. The J segment lost 0 bases and the V segment lost 1 base, leaving 6 bases of the junction unmatched. CDR1 and CDR2 from the germline V gene are SGHAT and FQNNGV. Written as DNA, the CDR3 is TGTGCCAGCAGCTTAGGGGACTACCTGAGCTCCTACAATGAGCAGTTCTTC. It translates to CASSLGDYLSSYNEQFF.

V is TRBV6-1 and J is TRBJ1-1, with a possible D match to TRBD1 (6 bases). The CDR3 runs 14 residues. Looked up from germline, CDR1 is MNHNS and CDR2 is SASEGT. Trimming left V 0 bases short and J 3 bases short, with 8 bases between. This CDR3 is CASSEARGHTEAFF. In DNA form, the CDR3 reads TGTGCCAGCAGTGAAGCGCGGGGGCACACTGAAGCTTTCTTT.

The chain carries TRBV4-1 and TRBJ1-2; the D is unclear. V dropped 3 bases and J dropped 4 bases, with 30 bases sitting between them. Germline CDR1 reads MGHRA; CDR2 reads YSYEKL. This CDR3 comprises 20 residues. The CDR3 DNA sequence: TGCGCCAGCAGCCACCGCCGGGGAAACGAGCCCAACCGCCCCTGCTATGGCTACACCTTC. This gives the protein CASSHRRGNEPNRPCYGYTF.

The CDR3 loop is CASSLRGGPEGGYGYTF. The CDR3 bases are TGTGCCAGCAGTTTACGTGGTGGACCCGAGGGTGGCTATGGCTACACCTTC. The chain recombines TRBV28 with TRBJ1-2; D gene uncertain. Between the trimmed V and J ends, which lost 2 bases and 4 bases, there was a span of 20 bases. Germline loops: CDR1 MDHEN, CDR2 SYDVKM. The CDR3 length is 17 residues.

The V call is TRBV7-2, the J call TRBJ2-2; D may match TRBD1 or TRBD2 (5 bases each). This CDR3 is 16 amino acids long. The germline V and J ends were trimmed by 4 bases and 2 bases, with 14 bases remaining between them. Germline CDR1 and CDR2: SGHTA and FQGNSA. CDR3 sequence: CASSSPGAGNTGELFF. CDR3 bases: TGTGCCAGCAGCTCTCCCGGGGCAGGCAACACCGGGGAGCTGTTTTTT.

This chain joins TRBV11-2 and TRBJ2-7; 7 nucleotides match TRBD1. Trimming removed 5 bases from V and 2 bases from J; junction bases left unmatched: 12. CDR3 length: 16 residues. The germline gives CDR1 SGHAT, CDR2 FQNNGV. CDR3 sequence (DNA): TGTGCCAGCAGCCCACCGACAGGGAAGGGAACCTACGAGCAGTACTTC. It specifies CASSPPTGKGTYEQYF.

The chain links TRBV7-2 to TRBJ2-7; 11 positions agree with TRBD2. J gave up 2 bases and V 8 bases, and 11 bases lay outside the gene matches. This CDR3 spans 16 amino acids. The germline V gene has CDR1 SGHTA and CDR2 FQGNSA. CDR3 sequence reads: CASRRLAGGTTYEQYF. Written as DNA, the CDR3 is TGTGCCAGCCGCCGATTAGCGGGAGGGACCACCTACGAGCAGTACTTC.

V and J are TRBV4-2 and TRBJ2-3; possibly TRBD1 for D (6 bases). Germline V gene sequence: CDR1 LGHNA, CDR2 YNFKEQ. Trimming cost V 5 bases and J 5 bases, with 20 bases left between them. This CDR3 region has 16 residues. Here the CDR3 DNA reads TGTGCCAGCAGCTCCCACATGGGGGCCCTCGAAGATACGCAGTATTTT. Amino acid sequence: CASSSHMGALEDTQYF.